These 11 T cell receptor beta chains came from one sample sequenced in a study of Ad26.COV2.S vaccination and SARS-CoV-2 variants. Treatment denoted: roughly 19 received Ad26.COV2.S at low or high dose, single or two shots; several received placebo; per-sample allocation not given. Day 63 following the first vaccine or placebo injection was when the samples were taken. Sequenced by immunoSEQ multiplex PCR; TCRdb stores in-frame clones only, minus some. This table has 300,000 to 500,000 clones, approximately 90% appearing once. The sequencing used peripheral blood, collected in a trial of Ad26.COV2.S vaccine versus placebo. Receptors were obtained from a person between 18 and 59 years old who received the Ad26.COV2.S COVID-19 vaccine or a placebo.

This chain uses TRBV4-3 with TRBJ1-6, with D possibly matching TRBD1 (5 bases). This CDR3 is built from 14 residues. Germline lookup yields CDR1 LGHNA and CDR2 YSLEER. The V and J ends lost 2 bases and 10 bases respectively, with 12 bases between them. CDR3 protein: CASSQSGGRSPLHF. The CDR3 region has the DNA TGCGCCAGCAGCCAATCTGGGGGGAGGTCACCCCTCCACTTT.

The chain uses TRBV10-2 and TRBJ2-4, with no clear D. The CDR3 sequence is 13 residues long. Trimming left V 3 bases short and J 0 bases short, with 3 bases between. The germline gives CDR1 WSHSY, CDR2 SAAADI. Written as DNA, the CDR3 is TGCGCCAGCAGTGAAGTAGCCAAAAACATTCAGTACTTC. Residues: CASSEVAKNIQYF.

This chain's CDR3 is CASSEAFSIGTAQETQYF. The CDR3 bases are TGTGCCAGCAGTGAAGCCTTTTCGATAGGGACAGCCCAAGAGACCCAGTACTTC. This chain connects TRBV6-1 to TRBJ2-5; 7 bases line up with TRBD1. The CDR3 consists of 18 residues. The V gene's germline CDR1 is MNHNS and CDR2 SASEGT. V lost 0 bases, J lost 1 base, and 11 bases stayed unmatched.

CDR3 amino acids: CASSTTSTGATGNTIYF. In nucleotides, the CDR3 is TGTGCCAGCAGCACTACCTCGACAGGGGCGACTGGAAACACCATATATTTT. This chain uses TRBV7-2 with TRBJ1-3, with 8 positions matching TRBD1. CDR1 and CDR2 (germline): SGHTA, FQGNSA. The J segment lost 2 bases and the V segment lost 5 bases, leaving 11 bases of the junction unmatched. The CDR3 spans 17 residues.

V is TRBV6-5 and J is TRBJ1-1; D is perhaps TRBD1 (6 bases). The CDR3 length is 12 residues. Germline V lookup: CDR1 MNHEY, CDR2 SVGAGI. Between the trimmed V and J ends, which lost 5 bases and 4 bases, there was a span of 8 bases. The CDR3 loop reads CASSQGTTEAFF. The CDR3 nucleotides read TGTGCCAGCAGTCAGGGGACCACTGAAGCTTTCTTT.

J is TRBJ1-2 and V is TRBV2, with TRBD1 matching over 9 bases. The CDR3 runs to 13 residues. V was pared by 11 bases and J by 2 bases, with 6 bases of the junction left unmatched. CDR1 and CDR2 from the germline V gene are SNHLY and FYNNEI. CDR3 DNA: TGTGCCGAACCGGGACAGGGAAACTATGGCTACACCTTC. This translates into CAEPGQGNYGYTF.

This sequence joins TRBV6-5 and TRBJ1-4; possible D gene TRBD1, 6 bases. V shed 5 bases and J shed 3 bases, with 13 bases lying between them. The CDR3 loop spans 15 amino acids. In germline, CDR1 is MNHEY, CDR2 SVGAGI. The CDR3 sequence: CASSPYRVANEKLFF. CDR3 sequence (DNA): TGTGCCAGCAGTCCCTACAGGGTGGCTAATGAAAAACTGTTTTTT.

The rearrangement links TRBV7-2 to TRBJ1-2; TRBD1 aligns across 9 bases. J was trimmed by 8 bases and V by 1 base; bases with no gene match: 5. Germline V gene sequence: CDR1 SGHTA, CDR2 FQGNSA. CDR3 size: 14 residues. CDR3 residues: CASSLVRTGVGYTF. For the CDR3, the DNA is TGTGCCAGCAGCTTAGTAAGGACAGGGGTGGGCTACACCTTC.

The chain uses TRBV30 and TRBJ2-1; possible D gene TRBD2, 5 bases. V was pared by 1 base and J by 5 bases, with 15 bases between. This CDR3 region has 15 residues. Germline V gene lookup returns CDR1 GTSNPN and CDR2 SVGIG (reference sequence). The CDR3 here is CAWSGLGGIHNEQFF. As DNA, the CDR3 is TGTGCCTGGAGTGGGCTAGGAGGAATCCACAATGAGCAGTTCTTC.

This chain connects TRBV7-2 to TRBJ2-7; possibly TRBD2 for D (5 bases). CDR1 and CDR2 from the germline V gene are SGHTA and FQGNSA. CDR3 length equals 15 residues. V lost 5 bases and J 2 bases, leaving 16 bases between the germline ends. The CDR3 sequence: CASSPPGSRTYEQYF. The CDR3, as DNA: TGTGCCAGCAGCCCACCGGGGTCCAGGACCTACGAGCAGTACTTC.

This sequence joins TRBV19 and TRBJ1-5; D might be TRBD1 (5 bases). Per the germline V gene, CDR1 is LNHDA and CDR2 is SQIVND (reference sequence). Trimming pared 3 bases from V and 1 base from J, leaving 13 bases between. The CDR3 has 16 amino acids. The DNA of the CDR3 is TGTGCCAGTAGTATTTTACAGGCGGAAAGCAATCAGCCCCAGCATTTT. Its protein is CASSILQAESNQPQHF.